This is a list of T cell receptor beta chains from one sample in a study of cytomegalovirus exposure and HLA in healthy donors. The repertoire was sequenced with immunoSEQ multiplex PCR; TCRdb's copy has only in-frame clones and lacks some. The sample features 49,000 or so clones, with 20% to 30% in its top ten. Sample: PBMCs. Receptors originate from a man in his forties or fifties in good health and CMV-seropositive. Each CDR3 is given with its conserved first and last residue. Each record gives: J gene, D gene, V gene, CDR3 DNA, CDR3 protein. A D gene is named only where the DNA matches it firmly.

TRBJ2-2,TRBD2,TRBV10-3,TGTGCCATCAGCCGGACTAGCGGGAGGAGGACCGGGGAGCTGTTTTTT,CAISRTSGRRTGELFF
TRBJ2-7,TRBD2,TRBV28,TGTGCCAGCAGTTCCGGAACCGGGACTAGGCAGTACTTC,CASSSGTGTRQYF
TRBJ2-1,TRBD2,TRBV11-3,TGTGCCAGCAGCCTCACCCCGGCGGGGGGGCCCGGTGAGCAGTTCTTC,CASSLTPAGGPGEQFF
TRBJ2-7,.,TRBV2,TGTGCCAGCCTCAATTTAGCGGTTCGCTACGAGCAGTACTTC,CASLNLAVRYEQYF
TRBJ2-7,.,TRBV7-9,TGTGCCAGCAGCTACTCTACAGTTGAATCCTACGAGCAGTACTTC,CASSYSTVESYEQYF
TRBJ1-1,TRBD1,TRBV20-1,TGCAGTGCTGGACAGGGTCGGGTAGTTTTCTTT,CSAGQGRVVFF
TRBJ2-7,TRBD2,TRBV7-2,TGTGCCAGCAGCGTCCTAGCGGGAGCTCCCTACGAGCAGTACTTC,CASSVLAGAPYEQYF
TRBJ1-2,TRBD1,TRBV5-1,TGCGCCAGCAGGCCGTCCCGGGACAGGGCCGGGTATGGCTACACCTTC,CASRPSRDRAGYGYTF
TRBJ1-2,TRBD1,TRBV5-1,TGCGCCAGCAGCTCGGGACAGAACTATGGCTACACCTTC,CASSSGQNYGYTF
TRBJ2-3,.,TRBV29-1,TGCAGCGTTGCGAGGCCCTCTGGAGATACGCAGTATTTT,CSVARPSGDTQYF
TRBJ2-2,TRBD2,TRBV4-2,TGTGCCAGCAGCCAGGCACCGGGACTAGCGTACAACACCGGGGAGCTGTTTTTT,CASSQAPGLAYNTGELFF
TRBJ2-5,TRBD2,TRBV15,TGTGCCACCAGCAGAGCGGGGAGGGTAAGGGGTCAAGAGACCCAGTACTTC,CATSRAGRVRGQETQYF
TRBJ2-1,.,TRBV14,TGTGCCAGCAGCCAAGGGAGTGAGCAGTTCTTC,CASSQGSEQFF
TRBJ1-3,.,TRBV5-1,TGCGCCAGCAGCTTGGATAGTCCCGGCTCTGGAAACACCATATATTTT,CASSLDSPGSGNTIYF
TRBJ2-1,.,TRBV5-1,TGCGCCAGCAGCTTTGAGGGCGGTGGTACGAATGAGCAGTTCTTC,CASSFEGGGTNEQFF
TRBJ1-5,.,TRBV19,TGTGCCAGTAGTATAGCCGGGGACTATCAGCCCCAGCATTTT,CASSIAGDYQPQHF
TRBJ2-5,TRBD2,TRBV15,TGTGCCACCAGCAGAGGGGGGGGAGAGACCCAGTACTTC,CATSRGGGETQYF
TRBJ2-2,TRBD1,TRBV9,TGTGCCAGCACCCCTCACAGGGGGCTGGGCACCGGGGAGCTGTTTTTT,CASTPHRGLGTGELFF
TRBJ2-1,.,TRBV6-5,TGTGCCAGCAGTTACCCATCCGGGAGCTCCGACAATGAGCAGTTCTTC,CASSYPSGSSDNEQFF
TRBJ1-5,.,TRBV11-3,TGTGCCAGCAGCTTAGGGGGGGGGCAGGATCAGCCCCAGCATTTT,CASSLGGGQDQPQHF
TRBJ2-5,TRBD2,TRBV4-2,TGTGCCAGCAGCCAAAAAATCCCCTCTCAGCGGGAGGGCACCACCGGGAAACAAGAGACCCAGTACTTC,CASSQKIPSQREGTTGKQETQYF
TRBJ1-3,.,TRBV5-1,TGCGCCAGCAGCTTGATAGGACAGGGAAACACCATATATTTT,CASSLIGQGNTIYF
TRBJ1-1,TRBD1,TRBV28,TGTGCCAGCAGACTCGGGACAGGCCCTGAAGCTTTCTTT,CASRLGTGPEAFF
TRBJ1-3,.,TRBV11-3,TGTGCCAGCAGCTTATGGACAGCCTCTGGAAACACCATATATTTT,CASSLWTASGNTIYF
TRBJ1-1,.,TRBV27,TGTGCCAGCAGTTTGGGGAGTGAAGCTTTCTTT,CASSLGSEAFF
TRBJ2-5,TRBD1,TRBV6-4,TGTGCCAGCGACCGGACAGGGAGTAGAGAGACCCAGTACTTC,CASDRTGSRETQYF
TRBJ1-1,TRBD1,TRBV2,TGTGCCAGCATCGGGACAGAGAACACTGAAGCTTTCTTT,CASIGTENTEAFF
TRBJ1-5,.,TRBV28,TGTGCCACCTCAACACTGGGGGCGGGAGATTATCAGCCCCAGCATTTT,CATSTLGAGDYQPQHF
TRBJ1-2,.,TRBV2,TGTGCCAGCAGTGAAGCGCGGGACCGCGGGTATGGCTACACCTTC,CASSEARDRGYGYTF
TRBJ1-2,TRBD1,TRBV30,TGTGCCTGGAGTACAGGGGTTGGCTATGGCTACACCTTC,CAWSTGVGYGYTF
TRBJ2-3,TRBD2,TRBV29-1,TGCAGCGGTTCAAATCGGGGGGGTCGCACAGATACGCAGTATTTT,CSGSNRGGRTDTQYF
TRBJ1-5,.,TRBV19,TGTGCCCACCCTATCACCGGGATTGACCAGCCCCAGCATTTT,CAHPITGIDQPQHF
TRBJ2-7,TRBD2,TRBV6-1,TGTGCCAGCAGTCGACTAGCGGGAGGGTACGAGCAGTACTTC,CASSRLAGGYEQYF
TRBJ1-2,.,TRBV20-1,TGCAGAGGAGAAGATGGCTACACCTTC,CRGEDGYTF
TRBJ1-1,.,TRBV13,TGTGCCAGCAGCTTGTACCACATGAACACTGAAGCTTTCTTT,CASSLYHMNTEAFF
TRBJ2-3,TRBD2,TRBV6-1,TGTGCCAGCAGTTCACTAGCGGGGGACACAGATACGCAGTATTTT,CASSSLAGDTDTQYF
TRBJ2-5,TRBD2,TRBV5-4,TGTGCCAGCAGCGATCCAGCGGGGGCGGGCGAGACCCAGTACTTC,CASSDPAGAGETQYF
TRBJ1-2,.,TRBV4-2,TGTGCCAGCAGCCAAGGGGCACAGGATAACTATGGCTACACCTTC,CASSQGAQDNYGYTF
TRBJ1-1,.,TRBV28,TGTGCCAGCAGACTAGACAGGCAAGCTTTCTTT,CASRLDRQAFF
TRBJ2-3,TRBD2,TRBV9,TGTGCCAGCAGCCTGTCCCCTAGCGGGGGCCGAATAGATACGCAGTATTTT,CASSLSPSGGRIDTQYF